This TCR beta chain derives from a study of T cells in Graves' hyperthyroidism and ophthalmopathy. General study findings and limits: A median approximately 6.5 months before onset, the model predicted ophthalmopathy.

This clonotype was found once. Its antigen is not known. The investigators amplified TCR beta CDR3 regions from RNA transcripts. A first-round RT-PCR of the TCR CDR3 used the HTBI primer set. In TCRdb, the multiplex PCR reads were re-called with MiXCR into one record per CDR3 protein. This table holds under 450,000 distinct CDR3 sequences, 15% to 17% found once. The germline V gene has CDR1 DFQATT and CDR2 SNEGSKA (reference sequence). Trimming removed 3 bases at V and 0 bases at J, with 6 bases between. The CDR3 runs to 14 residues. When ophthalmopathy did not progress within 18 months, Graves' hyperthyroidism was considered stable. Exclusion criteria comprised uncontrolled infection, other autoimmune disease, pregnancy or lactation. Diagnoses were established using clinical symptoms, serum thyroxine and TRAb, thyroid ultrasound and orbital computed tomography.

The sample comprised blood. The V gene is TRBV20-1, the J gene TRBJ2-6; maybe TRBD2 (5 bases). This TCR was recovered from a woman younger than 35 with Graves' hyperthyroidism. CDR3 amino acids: CSASRDSGANVLTF. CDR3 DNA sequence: TGCAGTGCTAGCCGGGACTCTGGGGCCAACGTCCTGACTTTC.